The following is a T cell receptor beta chain sequence with its context. As yet, its antigen is unknown. The data were obtained in a study of CD8+ T cells in alopecia areata. Whole-study results and caveats: Within the top 100, expanded CD8+ clones significantly decreased with tofacitinib, as did scalp clonality. Lesional scalp, especially alopecia totalis/universalis, showed higher clonality than normal scalp.

The treatment was: oral pan-JAK inhibitor, 5-10 mg twice daily. Lesional scalp tissue (obtained by punch biopsy) and peripheral blood were collected from alopecia areata patients. Extraction of RNA preceded its reverse transcription into cDNA, which served as the sequencing template. Data came from immunoSEQ multiplex PCR; TCRdb stores just in-frame clones and leaves some out. The sample lists about 270,000 clones, 60% occurring once. The specimen comprised CD4+ T cells sorted from blood, sampled at week 52, from a patient treated with tofacitinib. The source is a human donor with alopecia areata.

The CDR3 bases are TGCAGCCCCCGGGGGAACCTAGCGGGGGCTTCCTACGAGCAGTACTTC. This codes for CSPRGNLAGASYEQYF. The chain joins TRBV29-1 to TRBJ2-7; 10 bases line up with TRBD2. J was trimmed by 1 base and V by 8 bases; bases with no gene match: 14. The germline V gene encodes CDR1 SQVTM and CDR2 ANQGSEA. This CDR3 is 16 amino acids long.